This TCR beta chain comes out of a study of cytomegalovirus exposure and HLA in healthy donors. From germline, CDR1 is SEHNR and CDR2 FQNEAQ (reference sequence). Trimming removed 5 bases at V and 0 bases at J, with 11 bases between. The CDR3 is 15 amino acids. Vbeta (60) and Jbeta (13) primers were used in the PCR. Using immunoSEQ multiplex PCR, the repertoire was profiled, and TCRdb retains in-frame clones only, with some absent. The data hold roughly 88,000 clones, with roughly 72% observed a single time. The sequenced sample was PBMCs. The chain combines TRBV7-9 with TRBJ2-4, with D possibly TRBD1 on 5 matching bases. This clonotype originated in a young man in good health and CMV-seropositive. The CDR3 here is CASSHTTVAKNIQYF. CDR3 DNA: TGTGCCAGCAGCCATACGACAGTAGCCAAAAACATTCAGTACTTC. The variable domain in full, completed from reference TRBV7-9 and TRBJ2-4, reads DTGVSQNPRHKITKRGQNVTFRCDPISEHNRLYWYRQTLGQGPEFLTYFQNEAQLEKSRLLSDRFSAERPKGSFSTLEIQRTEQGDSAMYLCASSHTTVAKNIQYFGAGTRLSVL.